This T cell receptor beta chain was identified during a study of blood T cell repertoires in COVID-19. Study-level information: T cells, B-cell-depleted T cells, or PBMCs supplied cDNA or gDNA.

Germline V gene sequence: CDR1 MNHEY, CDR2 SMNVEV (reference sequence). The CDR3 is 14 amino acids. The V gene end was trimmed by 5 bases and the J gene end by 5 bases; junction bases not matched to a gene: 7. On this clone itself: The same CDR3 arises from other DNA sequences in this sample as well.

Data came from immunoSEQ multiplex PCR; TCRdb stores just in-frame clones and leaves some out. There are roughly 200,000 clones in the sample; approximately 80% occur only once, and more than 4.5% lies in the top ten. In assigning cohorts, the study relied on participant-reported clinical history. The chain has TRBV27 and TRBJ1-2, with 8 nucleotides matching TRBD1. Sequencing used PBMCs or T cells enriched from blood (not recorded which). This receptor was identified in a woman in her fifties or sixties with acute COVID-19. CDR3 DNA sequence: TGTGCCAGCAGTCCGGGGACAGGATTATATGGCTACACCTTC. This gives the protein CASSPGTGLYGYTF.